The rows below give T cell receptor beta chains drawn from one sample of a study of blood T cell repertoires in COVID-19. Assay: immunoSEQ multiplex PCR; the TCRdb copy retains only in-frame clones and omits some. The profile shows 200,000 to 300,000 clones, 75% to 90% of them singletons. The sample was PBMCs or T cells enriched from blood (not recorded which). Receptor source: a woman aged 40 to 50 who had been exposed to COVID-19. Both conserved end residues are part of each CDR3. The order of the fields is D gene, clone size, J gene, V gene, CDR3 protein, CDR3 DNA. D genes are given only for firm matches. Only part of the rows carry a size: once, few, many, or a class if the clone is expanded.

>TRBD1|-|TRBJ1-1|TRBV6-2/TRBV6-3
CASSQTGYGGEAFF
TGTGCCAGCAGCCAGACAGGGTACGGGGGTGAAGCTTTCTTT
>TRBD1|-|TRBJ1-1|TRBV30
CAWSTPSSGGTEAFF
TGTGCCTGGAGTACGCCATCTTCAGGGGGCACTGAAGCTTTCTTT
>-|-|TRBJ1-1|TRBV7-2
CASSSQENTEAFF
TGTGCCAGCAGCTCTCAGGAGAACACTGAAGCTTTCTTT
>TRBD2|-|TRBJ2-2|TRBV9
CASSVVGGGAKAGELFF
TGTGCCAGCAGCGTAGTTGGCGGGGGGGCAAAAGCCGGGGAGCTGTTTTTT
>TRBD1|-|TRBJ1-1|TRBV5-1
CASREGADTEAFF
TGTGCCAGCAGAGAGGGGGCTGACACTGAAGCTTTCTTT
>-|-|TRBJ2-2|TRBV19
CASSISDTGELFF
TGTGCCAGTAGTATCTCCGACACCGGGGAGCTGTTTTTT
>-|-|TRBJ1-2|TRBV28
CASSLALGGASGYTF
TGTGCCAGCAGTTTAGCCCTAGGGGGAGCAAGCGGCTACACCTTC
>TRBD1|-|TRBJ2-1|TRBV28
CASSVIPGTGGSHEQFF
TGTGCCAGCAGTGTCATACCCGGGACAGGGGGTTCGCATGAGCAGTTCTTC
>-|-|TRBJ2-3|TRBV7-2
CASADGGADTQYF
TGTGCCAGCGCTGATGGGGGGGCTGATACGCAGTATTTT
>-|-|TRBJ2-2|TRBV12-3/TRBV12-4
CASSLSGELFF
TGTGCCAGCAGCCTCAGCGGGGAGCTGTTTTTT
>TRBD1|many|TRBJ1-5|TRBV3-1/TRBV3-2
CASSQAPWAGGKQPQHF
TGTGCCAGCAGCCAAGCCCCCTGGGCAGGGGGCAAACAGCCCCAGCATTTT
>TRBD1|once|TRBJ2-7|TRBV28
CASRGQGLSEQYF
TGTGCCAGCAGGGGACAGGGGCTCTCCGAGCAGTACTTC
>TRBD1|-|TRBJ1-6|TRBV18
CASSTGSRGTGGPLHF
TGTGCCAGCTCAACTGGATCCAGGGGGACAGGGGGACCCCTCCACTTT
>-|-|TRBJ1-5|TRBV12-5
CASGLIGQPQHF
TGTGCTAGTGGTTTGATCGGTCAGCCCCAGCATTTT
>TRBD2|once|TRBJ2-5|TRBV7-2
CASSLGEAGGETQYF
TGTGCCAGCAGCTTAGGCGAAGCGGGAGGGGAGACCCAGTACTTC
>-|-|TRBJ2-1|TRBV28
CASTRGVDRVYSYNEQFF
TGTGCCAGCACCCGGGGGGTGGACAGGGTTTATAGTTACAATGAGCAGTTCTTC
>TRBD2|once|TRBJ2-1|TRBV7-9
CASSLVGGSNNEQFF
TGTGCCAGCAGCTTAGTGGGCGGGAGTAACAATGAGCAGTTCTTC
>TRBD1|few|TRBJ2-1|TRBV7-2
CAIGQGGPQFF
TGTGCTATCGGACAAGGGGGCCCACAGTTCTTC
>-|few|TRBJ2-5|TRBV7-7
CASSPVGGGQETQYF
TGTGCTAGCAGCCCCGTGGGAGGGGGACAAGAGACCCAGTACTTC
>-|-|TRBJ1-1|TRBV12-3/TRBV12-4
CASRTTSNTEAFF
TGTGCCAGCCGGACAACCTCTAACACTGAAGCTTTCTTT
>-|-|TRBJ1-4|TRBV28
CASSQRGEKLFF
TGTGCCAGCAGTCAAAGAGGGGAAAAACTGTTTTTT
>TRBD2|-|TRBJ2-1|TRBV28
CASSLLLAGAANEQFF
TGTGCCAGCAGTCTTCTACTAGCGGGGGCCGCCAATGAGCAGTTCTTC
>TRBD1|-|TRBJ1-5|TRBV15
CATSRVDRDGQPQHF
TGTGCCACCAGCAGAGTCGACAGGGATGGACAGCCCCAGCATTTT
>-|once|TRBJ2-5|TRBV7-2
CASSLDLVQETQYF
TGTGCCAGCAGCTTAGACCTAGTCCAAGAGACCCAGTACTTC
>-|many|TRBJ2-1|TRBV18
CASSPLEQFF
TGTGCCAGCTCACCCCTTGAGCAGTTCTTC
>-|-|TRBJ2-3|TRBV4-1
CASSQVWPTNSDRRTSTDTQYF
TGCGCCAGCAGCCAAGTTTGGCCGACTAACTCCGACCGCCGAACTAGCACAGATACGCAGTATTTT
>TRBD1|-|TRBJ2-1|TRBV4-3
CASSPADRLKSSYNEQFF
TGCGCCAGCAGCCCAGCGGACAGGCTGAAAAGCTCCTACAATGAGCAGTTCTTC
>-|-|TRBJ1-4|TRBV19
CASSIPSRGNEKLFF
TGTGCCAGTAGTATTCCAAGTAGGGGTAATGAAAAACTGTTTTTT
>TRBD2|-|TRBJ2-1|TRBV11-3
CASSRSGRPKTYNEQFF
TGTGCCAGCAGTAGGAGCGGGAGACCCAAAACCTACAATGAGCAGTTCTTC
>-|once|TRBJ1-2|TRBV28
CASSPPQGSGYTF
TGTGCCAGCAGCCCCCCGCAGGGGTCTGGCTACACCTTC
>TRBD1|-|TRBJ2-2|TRBV9
CASSGRTGGATGELFF
TGTGCCAGCAGCGGTCGGACAGGGGGCGCAACCGGGGAGCTGTTTTTT
>-|-|TRBJ1-3|TRBV27
CASRRDIGNTIYF
TGTGCCAGCCGCCGGGACATCGGGAACACCATATATTTT
>-|-|TRBJ1-2|TRBV6-5
CASYYPNDGYTF
TGTGCCAGCTATTACCCTAACGATGGCTACACCTTC
>-|-|TRBJ1-5|TRBV7-3
CASSAARVSNQPQHF
TGTGCCAGCAGCGCGGCCAGGGTTAGCAATCAGCCCCAGCATTTT
>-|-|TRBJ2-1|TRBV19
CASSRGPLKGEQFF
TGTGCCAGTAGTCGCGGGCCCCTCAAGGGTGAGCAGTTCTTC
>-|once|TRBJ2-3|TRBV5-1
CASSNAAGTTDTQYF
TGTGCCAGCAGTAACGCGGCAGGGACTACAGATACGCAGTATTTT
>-|-|TRBJ1-6|TRBV19
CASSIIRANNSPLHF
TGTGCCAGTAGTATAATCAGGGCCAATAATTCACCCCTCCACTTT
>TRBD2|once|TRBJ2-3|TRBV13
CASSMGLKLTDTQYF
TGTGCCAGCAGCATGGGACTAAAACTCACAGATACGCAGTATTTT
>-|-|TRBJ1-1|TRBV5-8
CASSYGRNTEAFF
TGTGCCAGCAGCTACGGGAGGAACACTGAAGCTTTCTTT
>-|-|TRBJ1-4|TRBV11-2
CASSAQGGEYEKLFF
TGTGCCAGCAGCGCCCAAGGGGGGGAATACGAAAAACTGTTTTTT
>-|-|TRBJ1-4|TRBV7-2
CASSRVVGSLSEKLFF
TGTGCCAGCAGCCGGGTCGTAGGGAGCTTAAGCGAAAAACTGTTTTTT
>-|-|TRBJ1-1|TRBV13
CASSSTGNTEAFF
TGTGCCAGCAGCTCTACAGGAAACACTGAAGCTTTCTTT
>TRBD2|-|TRBJ2-2|TRBV9
CASSENISGRNTGELFF
TGTGCCAGCAGCGAAAATATTAGCGGGAGGAACACCGGGGAGCTGTTTTTT
>TRBD1|-|TRBJ1-2|TRBV3-1/TRBV3-2
CASSPQGGGYGYTF
TGTGCCAGCAGCCCACAGGGGGGGGGCTATGGCTACACCTTC
>TRBD1|-|TRBJ2-7|TRBV28
CASSSPGTGAEEQYF
TGTGCCAGCAGTTCCCCCGGGACAGGGGCTGAGGAGCAGTACTTC
>-|-|TRBJ1-2|TRBV5-1
CASVPGTGANYGYTF
TGTGCCAGCGTACCGGGGACGGGAGCTAACTATGGCTACACCTTC
>-|few|TRBJ1-5|TRBV21-1
CASSKTGGRQPQHF
TGTGCCAGCAGCAAAACAGGGGGCCGCCAGCCCCAGCATTTT
>TRBD1|-|TRBJ1-5|TRBV2
CASSEDEGQGAKPQHF
TGTGCCAGCAGTGAAGATGAGGGACAGGGGGCCAAGCCCCAGCATTTT
>-|-|TRBJ1-2|TRBV3-1/TRBV3-2
CASSQDPGFGYGYTF
TGTGCCAGCAGCCAAGATCCCGGGTTCGGCTATGGCTACACCTTC
>-|-|TRBJ1-1|TRBV29-1
CSVPPRLGTEAFF
TGCAGCGTCCCCCCGCGGCTCGGAACTGAAGCTTTCTTT
>TRBD2|-|TRBJ2-7|TRBV10-3
CAIRSGGPSYEQYF
TGTGCCATCAGGAGCGGGGGGCCGTCCTACGAGCAGTACTTC